This TCR beta chain was found in a study of tumor-infiltrating lymphocytes in primary liver carcinoma. This clonotype was seen only a few times. Its antigen is not known. Unsorted whole blood supplied the RNA, and germline DNA was extracted too. V shed 0 bases and J shed 4 bases, with 10 bases lying between them. CDR1 MNHEY and CDR2 SVGEGT come from the germline V gene. This CDR3 is built from 15 residues. Study-level results: Overlap in tumor-adjacent and tumor-blood pairs fell below that of tumor region pairs.

Using a constant-region primer together with ProtoScript II reverse transcriptase, TCR beta cDNA was made from around 500 ng of total RNA. Three nested multiplex PCR rounds, a slightly modified ARM-PCR method, built the TCR beta libraries. The opening two PCR rounds, ten to eleven cycles each, paired TRBV1-TRBV30 forward primers with a C-beta reverse primer. TCRdb independently ran MiXCR on the multiplex PCR reads; one entry per CDR3 protein. The data hold around 330,000 distinct CDR3 sequences, with almost 60% observed a single time. The rearrangement joins TRBV6-2 or TRBV6-3 to TRBJ1-5; D unclear. This clonotype was obtained from a woman aged 25 to 39 with primary liver carcinoma and hepatitis B virus infection. The sequenced sample consisted of peripheral blood. CDR3 protein: CASSYSMDPNQPQHF. The CDR3 region has the DNA TGTGCCAGCAGTTACTCGATGGATCCTAATCAGCCCCAGCATTTT.